One sample yielded the 24 T cell receptor beta chains listed below, sequenced in a study of T cell repertoires in cytomegalovirus infection (dated by TCRdb to between 2018 and 2021). The run used an Illumina HiSeq 1500. TCRdb passed the public sequencing reads through fastp at Q25 and MiXCR, retaining productive beta sequences. CDR3 protein duplicates are merged, each entry listing the most common genes and DNA. The sample data list roughly 800,000 distinct CDR3 sequences, and 25% to 30% of these were observed just once. Together, the top ten hold over 10% of the sample. The meaning of the sample's treatment or condition label: in vitro stimulation with specific CMV peptide epitopes to enrich CMV-specific T cells. Their antigens remain unidentified. The starting material was cultured CD8+ T cells from PBMCs, obtained from culture after CMV antigen stimulation. These receptors were obtained from a human donor in good health (CMV status not recorded). Some clones in this sample may be carry-over from other donors' samples.

This clonotype was found once. The chain couples TRBV19 to TRBJ2-7; no clear D. V lost 7 bases and J 1 base, leaving 8 bases between the germline ends. Germline loops: CDR1 LNHDA, CDR2 SQIVND (reference sequence). The CDR3 totals 12 residues. CDR3 in DNA: TGTGCCAGTATATCAGGATCCTACGAGCAGTACGTC. It encodes CASISGSYEQYV.

This chain links TRBV19 with TRBJ2-7, with D perhaps matching TRBD1 (6 bases). This CDR3 comprises 15 residues. Trimming took off 4 bases at V and 2 bases at J, with 15 bases between the two ends. Germline V gene data show CDR1 as LNHDA and CDR2 as SQIVND (reference sequence). DNA for the CDR3: TGTGCCAGTAGTAAAGACGGGACACGGCCCTACGAGCAGTACTTC. It specifies CASSKDGTRPYEQYF. Together with reference TRBV19 and TRBJ2-7, the CDR3 gives the full variable domain: DGGITQSPKYLFRKEGQNVTLSCEQNLNHDAMYWYRQDPGQGLRLIYYSQIVNDFQKGDIAEGYSVSREKKESFPLTVTSAQKNPTAFYLCASSKDGTRPYEQYFGPGTRLTVT.

The chain links TRBV4-1 to TRBJ2-1, with D tentatively TRBD1 or TRBD2 (5 bases each). Germline V gene lookup returns CDR1 MGHRA and CDR2 YSYEKL. This CDR3 is built from 13 residues. V was clipped by 3 bases and J by 10 bases, with 13 bases between them. The CDR3 DNA reads as TGCGCCAGCAGCCACGGGACCCCCAACGAGCAGTTCTTC. It translates to CASSHGTPNEQFF.

This clonotype was counted between two and nine times. This chain links TRBV12-3 or TRBV12-4 with TRBJ1-5, with a possible D match to TRBD1 (6 bases). Trimming cost V 6 bases and J 7 bases, with 13 bases left between them. CDR3 length: 13 amino acids. In DNA form, the CDR3 reads TGTGCCAGCAGGTCAGGGGTGAGGCAGCCCCAGCATTTT. Amino acid sequence: CASRSGVRQPQHF.

This sequence joins TRBV28 and TRBJ1-1, with 7 bases fitting TRBD1. The CDR3 covers 15 residues. From germline, CDR1 is MDHEN and CDR2 SYDVKM. The junction had 9 bases not matched to a gene; V was cut back by 6 bases and J by 2 bases. The CDR3 is CASSDPGTVNTEAFF. CDR3 in DNA: TGTGCCAGCAGCGACCCCGGGACAGTAAACACTGAAGCTTTCTTT.

The chain is built from TRBV9 and TRBJ2-3, with 11 bases lining up with TRBD2. Germline V gene sequence: CDR1 SGDLS, CDR2 YYNGEE. The CDR3 is 19 residues long. Trimming at V came to 4 bases and at J to 6 bases, leaving 19 bases not matched to a gene. The CDR3 here is CASSTSASGGPGEWDTQYF. The CDR3 DNA sequence: TGTGCCAGCAGCACTAGCGCTAGCGGGGGGCCCGGGGAGTGGGATACGCAGTATTTT.

This clonotype was observed a handful of times. CDR3 in DNA: TGCAGCGTTGGCCCCACCCGTCGGGAGAACTATGGCTACACCTTC. Residues: CSVGPTRRENYGYTF. The chain employs TRBV29-1 and TRBJ1-2; no firm D call. The CDR3 length is 15 residues. Deletions cut 4 bases from V and 2 bases from J, with 17 bases between. Looked up from germline, CDR1 is SQVTM and CDR2 is ANQGSEA.

This clonotype was counted many times. CDR3 loop: CASSLGPTGELFF. Written as DNA, the CDR3 is TGTGCCAGCAGCTTAGGTCCGACCGGGGAGCTGTTTTTT. The chain employs TRBV7-8 and TRBJ2-2; no clear D. The V and J ends lost 1 base and 5 bases respectively, with 5 bases between them. Germline values: CDR1 SGHVS, CDR2 FQNEAQ. CDR3 size: 13 residues.

A few counts support this clonotype. The V and J genes are TRBV7-6 and TRBJ1-4; the D gene is possibly TRBD1 (6 bases). V lost 5 bases to trimming and J lost 9 bases, with 10 bases between them. There are 12 residues in the CDR3. Per the germline V gene, CDR1 is SGHVS and CDR2 is FNYEAQ. The CDR3: CASSPDRQKLFF. Written as DNA, the CDR3 is TGTGCCAGCAGCCCAGACAGGCAAAAACTGTTTTTT.

A note on this clonotype: The junction departs from germline at one end; a sequencing error may be responsible. The CDR3 is CATSLAPNTEAFF. Written as DNA, the CDR3 is TGCGCCACCAGCCTGGCTCCGAACACTGAAGCTTTCTTT. The rearrangement links TRBV4-1 to TRBJ1-1; no clear D. Germline loops: CDR1 MGHRA, CDR2 YSYEKL. The CDR3 is 13 amino acids.

This clonotype was recorded only once. The chain has TRBV4-1 and TRBJ2-3; D remains ambiguous. The CDR3 consists of 15 residues. Germline assignment: CDR1 MGHRA and CDR2 YSYEKL. V dropped 0 bases and J dropped 1 base, with 8 bases sitting between them. The CDR3, as DNA: TGCGCCAGCAGCCAAGATTCGTCGGGCACAGATACGCAGTATTTT. This gives the protein CASSQDSSGTDTQYF.

As for this clonotype: Being one base from a much bigger clone, this may be a read error. The chain links TRBV12-3 or TRBV12-4 to TRBJ1-2, with 7 bases fitting TRBD1. The CDR3 spans 14 residues. CDR3 bases: TGTGTCAGCAGTCAGGGGCGACAGGGCGATGGCTACACCTTC. Translated, it gives CVSSQGRQGDGYTF.

This clonotype was counted between two and nine times. The V gene is TRBV11-2, the J gene TRBJ2-1, with 12 bases fitting TRBD2. V trimming: 4 bases; J trimming: 9 bases; junction bases outside the gene matches: 7. This CDR3 is 15 amino acids long. Germline V lookup: CDR1 SGHAT, CDR2 FQNNGV. This CDR3 is CASSSRTSGDGEQFF. The CDR3 nucleotides are TGTGCCAGCAGCTCCCGGACTAGCGGGGACGGTGAGCAGTTCTTC.

The chain is built from TRBV6-4 and TRBJ2-2; D remains unclear. In germline, CDR1 is MRHNA, CDR2 SNTAGT. V lost 8 bases and J lost 7, with 11 bases in between. This CDR3 is built from 12 residues. CDR3 DNA sequence: TGTGCCAGCCGGACGGGTGGCGGGGAGCTGTTTTTT. It encodes CASRTGGGELFF.

The rearrangement links TRBV19 to TRBJ2-2; 14 bases map to TRBD2. V trimming: 9 bases; J trimming: 5 bases; junction bases outside the gene matches: 11. Germline CDR1 is LNHDA and CDR2 is SQIVND (reference sequence). This CDR3 comprises 17 residues. CDR3 protein: CASLPPRTSGGTGELFF. The CDR3 DNA reads as TGTGCCAGCCTGCCACCCCGGACTAGCGGGGGGACCGGGGAGCTGTTTTTT. Combining the CDR3 with reference TRBV19 and TRBJ2-2 gives the whole variable domain DGGITQSPKYLFRKEGQNVTLSCEQNLNHDAMYWYRQDPGQGLRLIYYSQIVNDFQKGDIAEGYSVSREKKESFPLTVTSAQKNPTAFYLCASLPPRTSGGTGELFFGEGSRLTVL.

This clonotype was seen only a few times. This chain uses TRBV12-3 or TRBV12-4 with TRBJ1-1, with D possibly matching TRBD1 (5 bases). Trimming cost V 5 bases and J 0 bases, with 13 bases left between them. This CDR3 is built from 15 residues. CDR3 amino acids: CASSADGGMNTEAFF. The CDR3 nucleotides read TGTGCCAGCAGTGCCGATGGGGGTATGAACACTGAAGCTTTCTTT.

The chain has TRBV7-3 and TRBJ1-1; no clear D. This CDR3 is 12 amino acids long. The V and J ends lost 6 bases and 8 bases respectively, with 13 bases between them. Per the germline V gene, CDR1 is SGHTA and CDR2 is FQGTGA. The CDR3 DNA follows: TGTGCCAGCAGTCTCCCAGCGGGCGAAGCTTTCTTT. Protein sequence: CASSLPAGEAFF.

The chain carries TRBV20-1 and TRBJ2-1; 9 bases fit TRBD1. The CDR3 has 16 residues. Germline loops: CDR1 DFQATT, CDR2 SNEGSKA (reference sequence). The V gene end was trimmed by 3 bases and the J gene end by 4 bases; junction bases not matched to a gene: 10. CDR3 nucleotide sequence: TGCAGTGCTAGTAAACCGGGACAGGGAAAATACAATGAGCAGTTCTTC. This codes for CSASKPGQGKYNEQFF.

This clonotype was observed many times. The gene calls are TRBV7-6 and TRBJ2-1, with TRBD1 matching 8 bases. Germline-derived CDR1 and CDR2 are SGHVS and FNYEAQ. J was trimmed by 0 bases and V by 4 bases; bases with no gene match: 14. The CDR3 loop spans 19 amino acids. The DNA for the CDR3 is TGTGCCAGCAGCTCCCCCCCCTGGACAGGGAAGAGCTCCTACAATGAGCAGTTCTTC. Its translation is CASSSPPWTGKSSYNEQFF. The entire variable domain, with the rest obtained from reference TRBV7-6 and TRBJ2-1, is as follows: GAGVSQSPRYKVTKRGQDVALRCDPISGHVSLYWYRQALGQGPEFLTYFNYEAQQDKSGLPNDRFSAERPEGSISTLTIQRTEQRDSAMYRCASSSPPWTGKSSYNEQFFGPGTRLTVL.

This clonotype has only a few counts. The chain carries TRBV12-3 or TRBV12-4 and TRBJ2-3, with 10 bases matching TRBD2. The CDR3 sequence is 17 residues long. Trimming took 5 bases from V and 2 from J; bases not matched to a gene: 10. CDR3 in DNA: TGTGCCAGCAGTCCCGAGGTAGCGGGGGGATTCACAGATACGCAGTATTTT. Residues: CASSPEVAGGFTDTQYF.

This clonotype has a count of ten or more. The rearrangement joins TRBV7-9 to TRBJ2-7; D not certain. Germline-derived CDR1 and CDR2 are SEHNR and FQNEAQ (reference sequence). V shed 1 base and J shed 5 bases, with 6 bases lying between them. The CDR3 covers 12 residues. CDR3 bases: TGTGCCAGCAGCTTAGGGGCGAACGAGCAGTACGTC. Protein: CASSLGANEQYV.

In its sample, this clonotype was seen many times. The chain joins TRBV7-9 to TRBJ2-7, with D possibly being TRBD1 or TRBD2 (5 bases each). The germline V gene has CDR1 SEHNR and CDR2 FQNEAQ (reference sequence). This CDR3 has 13 residues. The germline V and J ends were trimmed by 5 bases and 3 bases, with 11 bases remaining between them. The DNA of the CDR3 is TGTGCCAGCAGCCAGGGACCGCTCTACGAGCAGTACGTC. It yields the protein CASSQGPLYEQYV.

This clonotype was seen a few times. The CDR3 coding sequence is TGTGCCAGCAGCCAAGAAGTGGGGACACTAAAGGAAGGCTACACCTTC. Translating gives CASSQEVGTLKEGYTF. V and J are TRBV4-2 and TRBJ1-2, with D tentatively TRBD1 (6 bases). Per germline, CDR1 LGHNA and CDR2 YNFKEQ. Deletions cut 0 bases from V and 8 bases from J, with 19 bases between. This CDR3 has 16 amino acids.

This clonotype has just a few counts. The rearrangement links TRBV29-1 to TRBJ1-2; D not certain. The CDR3 extends over 13 amino acids. CDR1 is SQVTM, CDR2 ANQGSEA, per germline. CDR3 DNA sequence: TGCAGTTCAGAGGACGCTACAAACTATGGCTACACCTTC. Translating gives CSSEDATNYGYTF.